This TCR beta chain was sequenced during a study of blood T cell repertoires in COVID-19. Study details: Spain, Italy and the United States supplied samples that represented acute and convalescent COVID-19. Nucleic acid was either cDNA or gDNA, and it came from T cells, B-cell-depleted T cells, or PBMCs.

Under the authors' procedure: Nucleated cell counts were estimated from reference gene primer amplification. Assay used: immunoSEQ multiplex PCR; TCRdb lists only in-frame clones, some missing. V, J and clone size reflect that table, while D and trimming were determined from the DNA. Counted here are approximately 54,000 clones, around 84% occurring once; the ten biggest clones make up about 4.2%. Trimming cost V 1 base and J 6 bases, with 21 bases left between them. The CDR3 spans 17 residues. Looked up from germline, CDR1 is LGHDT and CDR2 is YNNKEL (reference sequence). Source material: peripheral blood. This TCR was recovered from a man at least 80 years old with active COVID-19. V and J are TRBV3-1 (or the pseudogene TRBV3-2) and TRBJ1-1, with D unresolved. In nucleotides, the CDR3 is TGTGCCAGCAGCCAAGTGGGTTCCGGAGGACCGAGTGCTGAAGCTTTCTTT. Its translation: CASSQVGSGGPSAEAFF.